The 17 T cell receptor beta chains below all came from one sample that was sequenced in a study of blood T cell repertoires in COVID-19. Sequencing was performed with immunoSEQ multiplex PCR; in TCRdb, only in-frame clones are kept and a portion is missing. The sample records 64,000 or so clones, 70% to 85% being singletons. Sequencing used peripheral blood. The source of these receptors is a human donor in a cohort sampled during active COVID-19.

The genes are TRBV7-2 and TRBJ2-2, with 12 bases that match TRBD2. V lost 5 bases, J lost 7 bases, and 11 bases stayed unmatched. The CDR3 is 17 amino acids. Germline CDR1 is SGHTA and CDR2 is FQGNSA. The CDR3 bases are TGTGCCAGCAGCGCCGGACTAGCGGGATGGAGCAGCGGGGAGCTGTTTTTT. Its protein is CASSAGLAGWSSGELFF.

V gene TRBV25-1 combines with J gene TRBJ2-4; no definite D call. V was shortened by 3 bases and J by 0 bases, with 15 bases between the two germline ends. In germline, CDR1 is MGHDK, CDR2 SYGVNS. This CDR3 spans 17 amino acids. CDR3 protein: CASSDSPPGRAKNIQYF. As DNA, the CDR3 is TGTGCCAGCAGTGATTCCCCGCCGGGTCGAGCCAAAAACATTCAGTACTTC.

This clone was detected only a few times. This chain links TRBV6-4 with TRBJ2-3; 10 nucleotides agree with TRBD2. Germline V CDR1 and CDR2: MRHNA, SNTAGT. The CDR3 runs to 16 residues. J gave up 6 bases and V 0 bases, and 6 bases lay outside the gene matches. The CDR3 loop is CASSDSASGSMDTQYF. The CDR3 DNA is TGTGCCAGCAGTGACTCGGCTAGCGGGAGTATGGATACGCAGTATTTT.

The chain links TRBV7-6 to TRBJ2-7; TRBD2 agrees at 7 bases. The CDR3 runs to 15 residues. V lost 3 bases to trimming and J lost 5 bases; unmatched junction nucleotides: 10. The V gene's germline CDR1 is SGHVS and CDR2 FNYEAQ. The CDR3 protein is CASSFRPTSYDEQYF. The CDR3 region has the DNA TGTGCCAGCAGCTTCCGTCCGACTAGCTATGACGAGCAGTACTTC.

This chain links TRBV15 with TRBJ1-5; 11 bases agree with TRBD1. Germline CDR1 is LNHNV and CDR2 is YYDKDF (reference sequence). The CDR3 sequence is 17 residues long. V dropped 5 bases and J dropped 3; count of bases not matched to a gene: 9. The CDR3 DNA reads as TGTGCCACCAGCGGGGACAGGGGGGGGTCGTACAATCAGCCCCAGCATTTT. This gives the protein CATSGDRGGSYNQPQHF.

The V call is TRBV27, the J call TRBJ2-7; D might be TRBD1 (5 bases). Germline CDR1 reads MNHEY; CDR2 reads SMNVEV (reference sequence). V gave up 2 bases and J gave up 3 bases, with 8 bases separating them. The CDR3 loop spans 13 amino acids. CDR3 nucleotide sequence: TGTGCCAGCAGTTTAAGTCAGGGCTACGAGCAGTACTTC. Protein: CASSLSQGYEQYF.

This chain connects TRBV5-1 to TRBJ2-1; D may be TRBD1 (5 bases). V shed 2 bases and J shed 2 bases, with 14 bases lying between them. Germline values: CDR1 SGHRS, CDR2 YFSETQ. CDR3 length equals 16 residues. CDR3 amino acids: CASSLSPPGTYNEQFF. The CDR3 nucleotides are TGCGCCAGCAGCTTAAGCCCCCCAGGGACCTACAATGAGCAGTTCTTC.

This clone was seen a single time. V and J are TRBV7-2 and TRBJ2-7, with 8 nucleotides matching TRBD2. Germline values: CDR1 SGHTA, CDR2 FQGNSA. Trimming at V came to 6 bases and at J to 9 bases, leaving 10 bases not matched to a gene. CDR3 length equals 13 residues. The DNA for the CDR3 is TGTGCCAGCAGTCGGGGGGGTGAGGGGTGGCAGTACTTC. As protein: CASSRGGEGWQYF.

V and J are TRBV12-5 and TRBJ2-2; D unclear. Between the trimmed V and J ends, which lost 3 bases and 6 bases, there was a span of 5 bases. Germline loops: CDR1 LGHNT, CDR2 FRNRAP. The CDR3 is 12 residues long. The CDR3 bases are TGTGCTAGTGGTTTAGAGCCCGGGGAGCTGTTTTTT. This translates into CASGLEPGELFF.

The chain has TRBV7-3 and TRBJ2-5, with 8 nucleotides matching TRBD1. The J segment lost 4 bases and the V segment lost 1 base, leaving 5 bases of the junction unmatched. The CDR3 is 15 amino acids. CDR1 and CDR2 from the germline V gene are SGHTA and FQGTGA. Here the CDR3 DNA reads TGTGCCAGCAGCTTAAATCCAGGGGGCATAGAGACCCAGTACTTC. Protein: CASSLNPGGIETQYF. Looking up the rest from reference TRBV7-3 and TRBJ2-5 gives the full variable domain: GAGVSQTPSNKVTEKGKYVELRCDPISGHTALYWYRQSLGQGPEFLIYFQGTGAADDSGLPNDRFFAVRPEGSVSTLKIQRTERGDSAVYLCASSLNPGGIETQYFGPGTRLLVL.

The gene calls are TRBV4-1 and TRBJ2-3; 7 bases are shared with TRBD1. This CDR3 comprises 16 residues. Germline V lookup: CDR1 MGHRA, CDR2 YSYEKL. V lost 4 bases, J lost 4 bases, and 11 bases stayed unmatched. In DNA, the CDR3 is TGCGCCAGCAGCCTTTCGAACAGGGGAATGGCAGATACGCAGTATTTT. Its protein is CASSLSNRGMADTQYF.

The chain carries TRBV30 and TRBJ1-5; 9 bases match TRBD1. The junction had 8 bases not matched to a gene; V was cut back by 1 base and J by 7 bases. Germline loops: CDR1 GTSNPN, CDR2 SVGIG (reference sequence). CDR3 size: 15 residues. The CDR3 sequence is CAWSDPTGGLQPQHF. As DNA, the CDR3 is TGTGCCTGGAGTGACCCGACAGGGGGATTGCAGCCCCAGCATTTT.

This rearrangement joins TRBV28 to TRBJ1-5; TRBD1 is a possible D gene (5 bases). Trimming cost V 2 bases and J 7 bases, with 15 bases left between them. This CDR3 spans 15 amino acids. In germline, CDR1 is MDHEN, CDR2 SYDVKM. In nucleotides, the CDR3 is TGTGCCAGCAGTTTAGGGGAGGGGTTCAGGCAGCCCCAGCATTTT. This translates into CASSLGEGFRQPQHF.

The chain couples TRBV7-2 to TRBJ2-2; the match to TRBD2 covers 10 bases. CDR1 SGHTA and CDR2 FQGNSA come from the germline V gene. This CDR3 contains 19 residues. The trim removed 2 bases at V and 1 base at J, leaving 10 bases unmatched. CDR3 in amino acids: CASSLKESGRGLNTGELFF. DNA for the CDR3: TGTGCCAGCAGCTTAAAGGAGAGCGGGAGGGGACTGAACACCGGGGAGCTGTTTTTT.

The V gene is TRBV2, the J gene TRBJ2-7; TRBD2 agrees at 8 bases. CDR3 length: 15 residues. Germline CDR1 is SNHLY and CDR2 is FYNNEI. The V gene end was trimmed by 7 bases and the J gene end by 6 bases; junction bases not matched to a gene: 14. The CDR3 DNA reads as TGTGCCAGCATTTCAGTGGGGAGCGGGAGAGGCGAGCAGTACTTC. It is translated as CASISVGSGRGEQYF.

V is TRBV19 and J is TRBJ1-3; TRBD1 matches at 7 bases. This CDR3 is built from 16 residues. The V gene end was trimmed by 5 bases and the J gene end by 1 base; junction bases not matched to a gene: 8. Germline V gene sequence: CDR1 LNHDA, CDR2 SQIVND (reference sequence). The CDR3 loop is CASSLGQSLSGNTIYF. The CDR3 DNA follows: TGTGCCAGTAGTTTGGGACAGTCGTTATCTGGAAACACCATATATTTT.

The V call is TRBV19, the J call TRBJ2-2; possible D gene TRBD1, 5 bases. This CDR3 has 15 amino acids. Trimming left V 3 bases short and J 6 bases short, with 14 bases between. Germline CDR1 and CDR2: LNHDA and SQIVND (reference sequence). CDR3 sequence: CASSIRQGRAGELFF. Written as DNA, the CDR3 is TGTGCCAGTAGTATCAGGCAGGGAAGGGCCGGGGAGCTGTTTTTT.